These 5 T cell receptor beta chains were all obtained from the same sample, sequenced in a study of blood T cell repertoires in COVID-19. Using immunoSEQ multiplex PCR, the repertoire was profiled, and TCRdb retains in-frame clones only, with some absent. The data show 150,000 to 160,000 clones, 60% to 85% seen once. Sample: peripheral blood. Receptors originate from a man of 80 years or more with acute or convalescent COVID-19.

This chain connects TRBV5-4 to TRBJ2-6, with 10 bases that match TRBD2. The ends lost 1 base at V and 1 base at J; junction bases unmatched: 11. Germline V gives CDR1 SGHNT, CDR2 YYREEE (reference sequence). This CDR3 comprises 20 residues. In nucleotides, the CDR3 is TGTGCCAGCAGCTTGCCCTGGGGCACTAGCGGGGATTCTGGGGCCAACGTCCTGACTTTC. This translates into CASSLPWGTSGDSGANVLTF.

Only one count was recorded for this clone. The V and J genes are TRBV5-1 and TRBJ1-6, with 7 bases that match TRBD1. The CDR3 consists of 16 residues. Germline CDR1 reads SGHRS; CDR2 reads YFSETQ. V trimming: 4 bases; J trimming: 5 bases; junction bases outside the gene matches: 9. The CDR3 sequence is CASSEQGYPDNSPLHF. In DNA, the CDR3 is TGCGCCAGCAGCGAACAGGGGTATCCTGATAATTCACCCCTCCACTTT.

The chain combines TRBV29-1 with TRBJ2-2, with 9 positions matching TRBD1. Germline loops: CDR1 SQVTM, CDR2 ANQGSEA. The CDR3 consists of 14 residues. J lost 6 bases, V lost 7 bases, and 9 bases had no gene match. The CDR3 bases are TGCAGCGCCGTCGGACAGGGGATAGCCGGGGAGCTGTTTTTT. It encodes CSAVGQGIAGELFF.

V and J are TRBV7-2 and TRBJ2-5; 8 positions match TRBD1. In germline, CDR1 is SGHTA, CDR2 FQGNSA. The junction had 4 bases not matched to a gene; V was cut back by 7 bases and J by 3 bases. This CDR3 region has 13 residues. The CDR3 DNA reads TGTGCCAGCACCAAGACAGGGGAAGAGACCCAGTACTTC. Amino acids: CASTKTGEETQYF.

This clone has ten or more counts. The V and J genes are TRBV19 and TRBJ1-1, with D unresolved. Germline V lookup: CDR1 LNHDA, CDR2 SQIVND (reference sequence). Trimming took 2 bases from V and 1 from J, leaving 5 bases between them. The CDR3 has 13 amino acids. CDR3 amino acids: CASSIQANTEAFF. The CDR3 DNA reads TGTGCCAGTAGTATACAGGCGAACACTGAAGCTTTCTTT.